This is a list of T cell receptor beta chains from one sample in a study of CD8+CD57+ T cells in acquired aplastic anemia. MiXCR, applied by TCRdb to the reads, yields one record per CDR3 protein. The profile shows fewer than 250,000 distinct CDR3 sequences, about half of them singletons. The sample was sorted CD4+, CD8+, or CD8+CD57+ T cells (not recorded which) from PBMCs. These receptors came from a human donor with aplastic anemia. Each CDR3 is given with its conserved first and last residue. D genes are given only for firm matches. Expanded clones get a size class; other rows say once, few or many, or leave the size out.

>many|TRBD2|TRBV24-1|TRBJ2-5
TGTGCCACCAGTGACCGAACCGGGGGGATCCCGAAAGTGACCCAGTACTTC
CATSDRTGGIPKVTQYF
>few|NA|TRBV18|TRBJ1-3
TGTGCCAGCTCACCACGTTCTGGGCTCACCATATATTTT
CASSPRSGLTIYF
>NA|NA|TRBV2|TRBJ1-6
TGTGCCAGCAGTGAAGGGAACCATAATTCACCCCTCCACTTT
CASSEGNHNSPLHF
>many|NA|TRBV5-1|TRBJ1-2
TGCGCCAGCAGCTTGGCTAGGGCAGCCACCATATATGGCTACACCTTC
CASSLARAATIYGYTF
>few|TRBD1|TRBV19|TRBJ2-4
TGTGCCAGTAGTAACGGAAATCCAGGGGGCGAGAACATTCAGTACTTC
CASSNGNPGGENIQYF
>medium-sized|TRBD1|TRBV15|TRBJ1-6
TGTGCCACCAGCAGAGGGACAGGGGTGGGGTCACCCCTCCACTTT
CATSRGTGVGSPLHF
>many|NA|TRBV5-1|TRBJ2-2
TGCGCCAGCAGCTTGAGTGGCGGGGAGCTGTTTTTT
CASSLSGGELFF
>many|TRBD1|TRBV19|TRBJ1-4
TGTGCCAGTAGTATGGGACAGGGTCTGGAAAAACTGTTTTTT
CASSMGQGLEKLFF
>many|NA|TRBV11-2|TRBJ1-1
TGTGCCAGCAGCTCCACCGACAGCATTGAAGCTTTCTTT
CASSSTDSIEAFF
>NA|NA|TRBV28|TRBJ1-2
TGTGCCAGCAGTTTTTGGGGTTTGGACAATGGCTACACCTTC
CASSFWGLDNGYTF
>many|TRBD1|TRBV5-5|TRBJ2-2
TGTGCCAGCAGCTCGGGACAGGTTGTCACCGGGGAGCTGTTTTTT
CASSSGQVVTGELFF
>once|NA|TRBV5-4|TRBJ2-7
TGTGCCAGCAGCTTGGGGATCCTGGGGAACGAGCAGTACTTC
CASSLGILGNEQYF
>many|NA|TRBV20-1|TRBJ1-4
TGCAGTGCTAGTCCAGAGGACCGGGATGAAAAACTGTTTTTT
CSASPEDRDEKLFF
>many|TRBD2|TRBV5-1|TRBJ2-6
TGCGCCAGCAGCTTCGATGGGGGACTAGCGGGGGGGCCTCTTAGGGCCAACGTCCTGACTTTC
CASSFDGGLAGGPLRANVLTF
>many|NA|TRBV10-3|TRBJ2-7
TGTGCCATCAGTGAGTCGTTTCGCGACGAGCAGTACTTC
CAISESFRDEQYF
>NA|NA|TRBV10-3|TRBJ1-4
TGTGCCATCAGTGAGGGGGGGGAAAAACTGTTTTTT
CAISEGGEKLFF
>NA|NA|TRBV5-1|TRBJ2-7
TGCGCCAGCAGCCAACCTTCATACGAGCAGCGCTTC
CASSQPSYEQRF
>many|NA|TRBV10-3|TRBJ1-1
TGTGCCATCAGTGAGTCGGGGGCGGTGGGGACTGAAGCTTTCTTT
CAISESGAVGTEAFF
>once|TRBD2|TRBV7-2|TRBJ2-7
TGCGCCAGCAGCCAAGGTCCGGGGGGAGGGTACGAGCAGTACTTC
CASSQGPGGGYEQYF
>NA|NA|TRBV25-1|TRBJ1-1
TGTGCCAGCAGTGAATATATAGGTGATGGGACCACTGAAGCTTTCTTT
CASSEYIGDGTTEAFF
>many|TRBD1|TRBV9|TRBJ1-5
TGTGCCAGCAGCGTAGAGGGGAGGGGGCGAGCGGGAAATCAGCCCCAGCATTTT
CASSVEGRGRAGNQPQHF
>NA|NA|TRBV7-2|TRBJ2-6
TGTGCCAGCAGCGCAGTCCTGACTTTC
CASSAVLTF
>NA|NA|TRBV2|TRBJ2-7
TGTGCCAGCGCTAGGGTCCGGTTCGGCTACGAGCAGTACTTC
CASARVRFGYEQYF
>many|TRBD1|TRBV7-8|TRBJ1-1
TGTGCCAGCAGCTTAAGGACAGGCGGGACTGAAGCTTTCTTT
CASSLRTGGTEAFF
>NA|NA|TRBV7-9|TRBJ2-1
TGTGCCAGCAGCCACAAAACAGGGTCGCAGTTCTTC
CASSHKTGSQFF
>NA|TRBD1|TRBV5-1|TRBJ2-5
TGCGCCAGCAGCTCAGAGACAGGGGCAGGGGAGACCCAGTACTTC
CASSSETGAGETQYF
>many|NA|TRBV20-1|TRBJ1-2
TGCAGTGCTAGAGATATTAAAAGCTATGGCTACACCTTC
CSARDIKSYGYTF
>NA|TRBD1|TRBV4-3|TRBJ2-5
TGCGCCAGCAGCCAGGTTTACAGGGGCCAAGAGACCCAGTACTTC
CASSQVYRGQETQYF
>NA|NA|TRBV5-6|TRBJ2-7
TGTGCCAGCAGCTTGGGTTTTAGGGGGCAGTACTTC
CASSLGFRGQYF
>many|TRBD2|TRBV20-1|TRBJ2-2
TGCAGTGTATTGGCGGGGGTCGACACCGGGGAGCTGTTTTTT
CSVLAGVDTGELFF
>many|NA|TRBV6-4|TRBJ1-6
TGTGCCAGCAGTGAACGAACAGATAATTCACCCCTCCACTTT
CASSERTDNSPLHF
>once|NA|TRBV5-1|TRBJ1-6
TGCGCCAGCAGCCGGAGACCCAATTCACCCCTCCACTTT
CASSRRPNSPLHF
>many|TRBD1|TRBV29-1|TRBJ2-5
TGCAGCGTTGGGACAGGGGGCGCATACGGGGAGACCCAGTACTTC
CSVGTGGAYGETQYF
>NA|NA|TRBV7-8|TRBJ2-7
TGTGCCAGCAGCATGCCGACGGGCCCCTACGAGCAGTACTTC
CASSMPTGPYEQYF
>NA|TRBD1|TRBV5-1|TRBJ2-7
TGCGCCAGCAGCTTGGAAGGGACAGGGGGCTCCTACGAGCAGTACTTC
CASSLEGTGGSYEQYF
>NA|TRBD2|TRBV20-1|TRBJ2-5
TGCAGTGCTAGAGATCGACTAGCGGCCCAAGAGACCCAGTACTTC
CSARDRLAAQETQYF
>NA|NA|TRBV20-1|TRBJ2-7
TGCAGTGCTACCACGTCCTCCTACGAGCAGTACTTC
CSATTSSYEQYF
>many|NA|TRBV2|TRBJ1-1
TGTGCCACCACGGGGGCGGGGGTTCGGCATGGATCGGCTTTCTTT
CATTGAGVRHGSAFF
>NA|NA|TRBV19|TRBJ1-1
TGTGCCAGTAGTATTTACACTGAAGCTTTCTTT
CASSIYTEAFF
>many|TRBD1|TRBV19|TRBJ2-7
TGTGCCAGTAGTATAGCAGACAGGGGTCCTTACGAGCAGTACTTC
CASSIADRGPYEQYF
>NA|TRBD2|TRBV10-3|TRBJ2-7
TGTGCCATCAGTGAGTCGGCTAGCGGAAGGTCCTACGAGCAGTACTTC
CAISESASGRSYEQYF
>few|NA|TRBV3-1|TRBJ1-2
TGTGCCACCTCGGACGGACCAAGCAGCTATGGCTACACCTTC
CATSDGPSSYGYTF
>NA|NA|TRBV13|TRBJ2-1
TGTGCCAGCAGCTTAGTGTCAGGGGACTACAATGAGCAGTTCTTC
CASSLVSGDYNEQFF
>NA|NA|TRBV15|TRBJ1-2
TGTGCCACCAGCAGAGCGGGAGGCGGCTACACCTTC
CATSRAGGGYTF
>NA|NA|TRBV7-3|TRBJ2-2
TGTGCCAGCAGCTTATTAGGACACACCGGGGAGCTGTTTTTT
CASSLLGHTGELFF
>NA|NA|TRBV30|TRBJ1-5
TGTGCCTGGGACAGGAACAATCAGCCCCAGCATTTT
CAWDRNNQPQHF
>NA|NA|TRBV2|TRBJ1-2
TGTGCCAGCAAAGTTATGGGTGGCTACACCTTC
CASKVMGGYTF
>NA|TRBD1|TRBV5-1|TRBJ2-2
TGCGCCAGCAGCCCTGGGACAGGGGGCCTCGGCGGGGAGCTGTTCTTT
CASSPGTGGLGGELFF
>NA|NA|TRBV24-1|TRBJ2-7
TGTGCCACCTCAACCTCAGGACAGTTCTACGAGCAGTACTTC
CATSTSGQFYEQYF
>many|NA|TRBV7-9|TRBJ1-1
TGTGCCAGCAGCCTAGAGGGTTTCACTGAAGCTTTCTTT
CASSLEGFTEAFF
>many|TRBD2|TRBV20-1|TRBJ2-1
TGCAGTGCTAAGCGGGGGGGCCTTATGAATGAGCAGTTCTTC
CSAKRGGLMNEQFF
>NA|NA|TRBV27|TRBJ1-1
TGTGCCAGCAGTTTTCCTCGGAGTGAAGCTTTCTTT
CASSFPRSEAFF
>NA|NA|TRBV7-2|TRBJ1-1
TGTGCCAGCAGCTTCGCCGTCGGGAACACTGAAGCTTTCTTT
CASSFAVGNTEAFF